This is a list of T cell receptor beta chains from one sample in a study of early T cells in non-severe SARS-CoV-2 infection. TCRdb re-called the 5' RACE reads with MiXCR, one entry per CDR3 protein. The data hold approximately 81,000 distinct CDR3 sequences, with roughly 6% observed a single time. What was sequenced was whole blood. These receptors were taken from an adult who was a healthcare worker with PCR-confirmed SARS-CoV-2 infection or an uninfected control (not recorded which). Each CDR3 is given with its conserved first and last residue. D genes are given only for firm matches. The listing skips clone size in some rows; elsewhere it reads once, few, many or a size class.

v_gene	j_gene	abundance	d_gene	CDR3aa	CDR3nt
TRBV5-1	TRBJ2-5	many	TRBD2	CASSFGTSGGARETQYF	TGCGCCAGCAGCTTCGGGACTAGCGGGGGGGCCAGGGAGACCCAGTACTTC
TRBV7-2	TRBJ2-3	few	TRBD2	CASSFTRLAGATDTQYF	TGTGCCAGCAGCTTCACCCGCCTAGCGGGAGCAACAGATACGCAGTATTTT
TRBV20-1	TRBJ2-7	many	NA	CSARNTYEQYF	TGCAGTGCTAGAAATACCTACGAGCAGTACTTC
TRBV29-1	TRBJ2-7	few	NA	CSVGTQVSYEQYF	TGCAGCGTTGGGACACAAGTCTCCTACGAGCAGTACTTC
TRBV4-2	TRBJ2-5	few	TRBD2	CASSDTSAQETQYF	TGTGCCAGCAGCGACACTAGCGCACAAGAGACCCAGTACTTC
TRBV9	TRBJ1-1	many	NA	CASSARMNTEAFF	TGTGCCAGCAGCGCTCGTATGAACACTGAAGCTTTCTTT
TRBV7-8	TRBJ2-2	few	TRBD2	CASSLARGRNTGELFF	TGTGCCAGCAGCTTAGCCCGCGGGAGAAACACCGGGGAGCTGTTTTTT
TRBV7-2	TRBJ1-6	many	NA	CASSLVRSPLHF	TGTGCCAGCAGCTTAGTAAGATCACCCCTCCACTTT
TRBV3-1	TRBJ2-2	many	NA	CASSQSGELFF	TGTGCCAGCAGCCAATCCGGGGAGCTGTTTTTT
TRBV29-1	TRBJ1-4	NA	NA	CSVAGNGEKLFF	TGCAGCGTTGCAGGGAATGGTGAAAAACTGTTTTTT
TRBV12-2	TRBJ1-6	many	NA	CASYGISNSPLHF	TGTGCAAGTTATGGAATATCTAATTCACCCCTCCACTTT
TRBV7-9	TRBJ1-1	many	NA	CASSLGGNRAGEAFF	TGTGCCAGCAGCTTAGGCGGGAACAGGGCCGGTGAAGCTTTCTTT
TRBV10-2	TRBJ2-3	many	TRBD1	CAIRTSRDRADTQYF	TGCGCCATCAGGACGAGCCGGGACAGGGCAGATACGCAGTATTTT
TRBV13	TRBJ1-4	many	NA	CASSLQGKNEKLFF	TGTGCCAGCAGCTTACAGGGGAAAAATGAAAAACTGTTTTTT
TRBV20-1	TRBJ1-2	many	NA	CSARGGDGYTF	TGCAGTGCTAGAGGGGGCGATGGCTACACCTTC
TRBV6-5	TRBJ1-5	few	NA	CASSYGRGNQPQHF	TGTGCCAGCAGTTACGGGCGGGGTAATCAGCCCCAGCATTTT
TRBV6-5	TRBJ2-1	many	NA	CASSYRWDILSSNEQFF	TGTGCCAGCAGTTACCGGTGGGACATATTGTCGTCTAATGAGCAGTTCTTC
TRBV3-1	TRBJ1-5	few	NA	CASSQDNSNQPQHF	TGTGCCAGCAGCCAGGACAATAGCAATCAGCCCCAGCATTTT
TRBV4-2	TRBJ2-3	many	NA	CASSQGDSTDTQYF	TGTGCCAGCAGCCAAGGGGACAGCACAGATACGCAGTATTTT
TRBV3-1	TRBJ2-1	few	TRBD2	CASSPIAGQINEQFF	TGTGCCAGCAGCCCTATAGCGGGCCAGATCAATGAGCAGTTCTTC
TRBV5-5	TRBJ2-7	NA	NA	CASSSSREQYF	TGTGCCAGCAGCTCGTCTCGCGAGCAGTACTTC
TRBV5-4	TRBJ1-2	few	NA	CASRKSSGQPSSYTF	TGTGCCAGCAGGAAATCTTCTGGACAGCCCAGTAGCTACACCTTC
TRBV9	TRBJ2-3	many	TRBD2	CASSVYPEAGASTDTQYF	TGTGCCAGCAGCGTCTACCCAGAAGCGGGAGCCAGCACAGATACGCAGTATTTT
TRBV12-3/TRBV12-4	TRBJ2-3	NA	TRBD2	CASSRAGTSGGRTDTQYF	TGTGCCAGCAGTCGGGCCGGGACTAGCGGGGGCCGCACAGATACGCAGTATTTT
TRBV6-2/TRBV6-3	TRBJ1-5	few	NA	CASSYPRTNQPQHF	TGTGCCAGCAGTTACCCGCGGACCAATCAGCCCCAGCATTTT
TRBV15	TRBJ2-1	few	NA	CATSSNRGRDNEQFF	TGTGCCACCAGCAGCAATAGGGGGAGGGACAATGAGCAGTTCTTC
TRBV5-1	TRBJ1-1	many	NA	CASSLRQGNTEAFF	TGCGCCAGCAGCTTGCGGCAGGGGAACACTGAAGCTTTCTTT
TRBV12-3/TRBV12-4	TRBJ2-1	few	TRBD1	CASNPGQGVILNEQFF	TGTGCCAGCAACCCGGGACAGGGGGTGATCTTGAATGAGCAGTTCTTC
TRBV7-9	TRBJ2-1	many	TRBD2	CASSPRGRGRANEQFF	TGTGCCAGCAGCCCCCGGGGGCGCGGGAGGGCGAATGAGCAGTTCTTC
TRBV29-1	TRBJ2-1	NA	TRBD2	CSVDGGGRNEQFF	TGCAGCGTTGACGGGGGGGGCCGCAATGAGCAGTTCTTC
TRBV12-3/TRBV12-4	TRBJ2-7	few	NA	CASSLFGVAYEQYF	TGTGCCAGCAGTTTATTCGGGGTGGCGTACGAGCAGTACTTC
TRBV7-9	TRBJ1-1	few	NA	CASSPARKGAEAFF	TGTGCCAGCAGCCCAGCCCGAAAAGGAGCTGAAGCTTTCTTT
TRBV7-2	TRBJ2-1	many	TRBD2	CASSRLAGGIDEQFF	TGTGCCAGCAGTCGCCTAGCGGGAGGTATCGATGAGCAGTTCTTC
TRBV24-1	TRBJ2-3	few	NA	CATQGPPTSDTQYF	TGTGCCACCCAAGGACCGCCGACTTCAGATACGCAGTATTTT
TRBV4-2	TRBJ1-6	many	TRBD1	CASTDATGPNSPLHF	TGTGCCAGCACAGACGCGACAGGGCCGAATTCACCCCTCCACTTT
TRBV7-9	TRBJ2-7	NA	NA	CASSSRKVQDLYEQYF	TGTGCCAGCAGCTCTAGAAAAGTACAGGACCTCTACGAGCAGTACTTC
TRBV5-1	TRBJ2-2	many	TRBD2	CASSSHSLAGANTGELFF	TGCGCCAGCAGCTCACACTCATTAGCGGGGGCGAACACCGGGGAGCTGTTTTTT
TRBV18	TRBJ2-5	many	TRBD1	CASSPETGGKETQYF	TGTGCCAGCTCACCCGAGACAGGGGGCAAAGAGACCCAGTACTTC
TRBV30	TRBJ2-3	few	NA	CAWSEKNSDFTDTQYF	TGTGCCTGGAGTGAAAAAAACTCCGACTTCACAGATACGCAGTATTTT
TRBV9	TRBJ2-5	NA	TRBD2	CASSVGVAGMYQETQYF	TGTGCCAGCAGCGTAGGGGTAGCGGGGATGTACCAAGAGACCCAGTACTTC
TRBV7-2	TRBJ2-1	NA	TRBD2	CASRSSGSKSYNEQFF	TGTGCCAGCAGGTCTAGCGGGAGTAAGTCCTACAATGAGCAGTTCTTC
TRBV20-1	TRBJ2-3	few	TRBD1	CSAREGGEVDTQYF	TGCAGTGCTAGAGAAGGGGGCGAGGTAGATACGCAGTATTTT
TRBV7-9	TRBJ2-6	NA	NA	CASSPPDLLSGANVLTF	TGTGCCAGCAGCCCACCGGACCTCCTTTCTGGGGCCAACGTCCTGACTTTC
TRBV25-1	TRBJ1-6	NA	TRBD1	CASSDGQRQGNSPLHF	TGTGCCAGCAGTGACGGGCAGAGACAGGGGAATTCACCCCTCCACTTT
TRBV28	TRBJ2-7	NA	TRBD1	CASSLRQGREQYF	TGTGCCAGCAGTTTGCGACAGGGGCGCGAGCAGTACTTC
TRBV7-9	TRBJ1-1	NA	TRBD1	CASSRQGANTEAFF	TGTGCCAGCAGCCGACAGGGGGCTAACACTGAAGCTTTCTTT
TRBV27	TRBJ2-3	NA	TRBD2	CTSRRAGAHTDTQYF	TGTACCAGCAGGCGAGCGGGGGCCCACACAGATACGCAGTATTTT
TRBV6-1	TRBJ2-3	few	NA	CASSDSLTEDTQYF	TGTGCCAGCAGTGACTCCCTGACTGAAGATACGCAGTATTTT
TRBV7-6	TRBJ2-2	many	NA	CASSLYTGELFF	TGTGCCAGCAGCCTCTACACCGGGGAGCTGTTTTTT
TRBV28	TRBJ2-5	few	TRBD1	CASRGQGQETQYF	TGTGCCAGCAGAGGACAGGGCCAAGAGACCCAGTACTTC
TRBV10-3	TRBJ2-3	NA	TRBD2	CAISESMSSGRAVATDTQYF	TGTGCCATCAGTGAGTCGATGTCTAGCGGGAGGGCGGTGGCAACAGATACGCAGTATTTT
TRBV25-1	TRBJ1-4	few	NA	CASSESGAAKLFF	TGTGCCAGCAGTGAGAGTGGGGCGGCGAAACTGTTTTTT
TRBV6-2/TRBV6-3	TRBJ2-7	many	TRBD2	CASSSPLAGRNYEQYF	TGTGCCAGCAGTTCGCCGTTAGCGGGCCGAAACTACGAGCAGTACTTC
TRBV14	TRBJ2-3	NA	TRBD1	CASSQGRQGSTDTQYF	TGTGCCAGCAGCCAAGGAAGACAGGGGTCCACAGATACGCAGTATTTT
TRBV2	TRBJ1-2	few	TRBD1	CASSPDRGGDGYTF	TGTGCCAGCAGTCCGGACAGGGGAGGAGATGGCTACACCTTC